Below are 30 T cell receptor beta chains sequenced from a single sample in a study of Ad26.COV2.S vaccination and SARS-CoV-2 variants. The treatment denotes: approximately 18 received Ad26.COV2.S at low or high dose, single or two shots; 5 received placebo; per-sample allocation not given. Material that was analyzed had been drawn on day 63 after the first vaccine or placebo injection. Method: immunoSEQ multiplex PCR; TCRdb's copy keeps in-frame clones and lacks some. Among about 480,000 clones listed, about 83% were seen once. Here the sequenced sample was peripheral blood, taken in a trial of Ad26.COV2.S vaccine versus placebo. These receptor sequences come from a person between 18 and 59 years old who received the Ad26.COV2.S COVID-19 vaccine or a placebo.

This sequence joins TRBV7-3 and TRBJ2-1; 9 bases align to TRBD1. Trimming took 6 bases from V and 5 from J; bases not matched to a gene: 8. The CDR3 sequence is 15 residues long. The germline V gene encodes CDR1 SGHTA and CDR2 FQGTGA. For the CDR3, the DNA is TGTGCCAGCAGTCGCACCGGGACAGGGCACAATGAGCAGTTCTTC. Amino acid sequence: CASSRTGTGHNEQFF.

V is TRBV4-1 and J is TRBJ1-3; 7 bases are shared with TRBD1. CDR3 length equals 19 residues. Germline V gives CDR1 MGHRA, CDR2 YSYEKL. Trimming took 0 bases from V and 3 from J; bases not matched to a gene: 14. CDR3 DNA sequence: TGCGCCAGCAGCCAAGAAGGGACCGCCGGGACAGTATATGGAAACACCATATATTTT. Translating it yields CASSQEGTAGTVYGNTIYF.

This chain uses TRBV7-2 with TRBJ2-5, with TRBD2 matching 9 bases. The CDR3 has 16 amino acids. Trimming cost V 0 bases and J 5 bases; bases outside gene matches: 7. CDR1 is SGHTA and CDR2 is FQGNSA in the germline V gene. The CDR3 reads CASSLASGRRVETQYF. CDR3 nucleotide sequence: TGTGCCAGCAGCTTAGCTAGCGGGAGACGTGTTGAGACCCAGTACTTC.

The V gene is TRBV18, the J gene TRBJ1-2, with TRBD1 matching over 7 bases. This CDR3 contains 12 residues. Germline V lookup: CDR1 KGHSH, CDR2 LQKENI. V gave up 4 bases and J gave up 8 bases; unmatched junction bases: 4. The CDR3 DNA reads TGTGCCAGCTCACGCGGGACAGACGGCTACACCTTC. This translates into CASSRGTDGYTF.

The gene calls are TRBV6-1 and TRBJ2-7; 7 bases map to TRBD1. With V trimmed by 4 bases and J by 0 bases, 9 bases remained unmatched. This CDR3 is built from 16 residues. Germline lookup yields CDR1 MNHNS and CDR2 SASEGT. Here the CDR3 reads CASSGDRAGVSYEQYF. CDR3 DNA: TGTGCCAGCAGTGGAGACAGGGCGGGCGTCTCCTACGAGCAGTACTTC.

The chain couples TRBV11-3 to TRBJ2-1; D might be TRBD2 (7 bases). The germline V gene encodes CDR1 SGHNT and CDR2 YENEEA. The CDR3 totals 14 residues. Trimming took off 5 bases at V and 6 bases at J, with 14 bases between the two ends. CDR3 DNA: TGTGCCAGCAGCCCTAGGGGGGGGGTCAATGAGCAGTTCTTC. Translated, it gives CASSPRGGVNEQFF. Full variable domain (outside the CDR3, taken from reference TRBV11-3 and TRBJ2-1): EAGVVQSPRYKIIEKKQPVAFWCNPISGHNTLYWYLQNLGQGPELLIRYENEEAVDDSQLPKDRFSAERLKGVDSTLKIQPAELGDSAVYLCASSPRGGVNEQFFGPGTRLTVL.

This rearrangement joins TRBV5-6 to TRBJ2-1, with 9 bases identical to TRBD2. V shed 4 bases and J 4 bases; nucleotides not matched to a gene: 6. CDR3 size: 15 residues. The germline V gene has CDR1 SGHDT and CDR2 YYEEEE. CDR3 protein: CASSQGLAGYNEQFF. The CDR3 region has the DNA TGTGCCAGCAGCCAGGGACTAGCAGGGTACAATGAGCAGTTCTTC.

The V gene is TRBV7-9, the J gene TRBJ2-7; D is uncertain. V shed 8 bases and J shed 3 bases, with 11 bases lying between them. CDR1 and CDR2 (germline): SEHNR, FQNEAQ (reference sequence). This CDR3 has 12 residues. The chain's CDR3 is CASQDSGYEQYF. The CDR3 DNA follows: TGTGCCAGCCAGGATTCGGGCTACGAGCAGTACTTC.

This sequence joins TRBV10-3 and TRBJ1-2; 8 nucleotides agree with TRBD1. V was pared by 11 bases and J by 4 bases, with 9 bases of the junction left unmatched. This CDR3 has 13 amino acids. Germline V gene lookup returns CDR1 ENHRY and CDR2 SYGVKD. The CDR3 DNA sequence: TGTGCCGCGAGGGGACAGGATTCCTATGGCTACACCTTC. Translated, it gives CAARGQDSYGYTF.

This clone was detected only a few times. The CDR3 spells CATGTENTDTQYF. CDR3 nucleotide sequence: TGTGCCACCGGGACAGAGAACACAGATACGCAGTATTTT. The chain carries TRBV24-1 and TRBJ2-3; 7 bases match TRBD1. CDR3 length: 13 residues. After removal of 9 bases from V and 2 bases from J, the junction contained 4 bases not matched to a gene. In germline, CDR1 is KGHDR, CDR2 SFDVKD.

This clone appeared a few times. For the CDR3, the DNA is TGTGCCAGCAGCCAAGGTTGGCGGTCCAATGAGCAGTTCTTC. As protein: CASSQGWRSNEQFF. The rearrangement links TRBV3-1 (or the pseudogene TRBV3-2) to TRBJ2-1; D unresolved. Germline CDR1 reads LGHDT; CDR2 reads YNNKEL (reference sequence). This CDR3 spans 14 amino acids. The V end was cut by 1 base, the J end by 6 bases, with 10 bases between.

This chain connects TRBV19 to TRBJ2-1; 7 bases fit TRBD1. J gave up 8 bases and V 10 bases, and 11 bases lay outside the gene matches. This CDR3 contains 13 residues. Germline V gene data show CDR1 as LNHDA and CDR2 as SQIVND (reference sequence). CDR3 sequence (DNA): TGTGCCACCACTGACAGGGTCGGCGATGAGCAGTTCTTC. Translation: CATTDRVGDEQFF.

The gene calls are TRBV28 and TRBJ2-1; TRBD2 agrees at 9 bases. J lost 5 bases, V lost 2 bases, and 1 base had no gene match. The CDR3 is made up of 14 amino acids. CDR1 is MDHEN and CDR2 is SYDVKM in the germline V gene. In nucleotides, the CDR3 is TGTGCCAGCAGTTTAGCGGGAGGGGACAATGAGCAGTTCTTC. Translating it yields CASSLAGGDNEQFF.

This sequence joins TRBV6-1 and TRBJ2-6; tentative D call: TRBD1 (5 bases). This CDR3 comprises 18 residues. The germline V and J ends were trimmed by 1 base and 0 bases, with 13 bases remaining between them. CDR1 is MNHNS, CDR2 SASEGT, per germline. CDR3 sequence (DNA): TGTGCCAGCAGTGAAGGGGTGGGGCCTAGCTCTGGGGCCAACGTCCTGACTTTC. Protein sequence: CASSEGVGPSSGANVLTF.

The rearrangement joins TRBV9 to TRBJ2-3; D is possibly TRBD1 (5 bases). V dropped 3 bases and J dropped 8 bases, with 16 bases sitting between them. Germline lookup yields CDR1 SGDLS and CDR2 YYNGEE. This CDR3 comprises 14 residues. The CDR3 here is CASSALIGARTQYF. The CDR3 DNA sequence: TGTGCCAGCAGCGCGCTTATAGGGGCACGTACGCAGTATTTT.

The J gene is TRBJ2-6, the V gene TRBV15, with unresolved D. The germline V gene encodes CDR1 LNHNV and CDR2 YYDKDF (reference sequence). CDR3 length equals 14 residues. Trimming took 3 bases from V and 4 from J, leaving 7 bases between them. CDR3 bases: TGTGCCACCAGCAGTGTCGGGGGGGCCAACGTCCTGACTTTC. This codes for CATSSVGGANVLTF.

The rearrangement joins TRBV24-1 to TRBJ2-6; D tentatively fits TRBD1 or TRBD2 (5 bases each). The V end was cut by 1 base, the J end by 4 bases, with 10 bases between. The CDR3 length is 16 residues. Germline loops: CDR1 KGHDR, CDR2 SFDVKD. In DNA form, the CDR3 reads TGTGCCACCAGTGATTTAACGGGGACCGGGGCCAACGTCCTGACTTTC. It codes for CATSDLTGTGANVLTF.

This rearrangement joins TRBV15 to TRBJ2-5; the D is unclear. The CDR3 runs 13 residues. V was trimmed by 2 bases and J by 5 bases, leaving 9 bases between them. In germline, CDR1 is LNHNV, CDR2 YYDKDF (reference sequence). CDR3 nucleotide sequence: TGTGCCACCAGCAGACGGATGATGGAGACCCAGTACTTC. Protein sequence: CATSRRMMETQYF.

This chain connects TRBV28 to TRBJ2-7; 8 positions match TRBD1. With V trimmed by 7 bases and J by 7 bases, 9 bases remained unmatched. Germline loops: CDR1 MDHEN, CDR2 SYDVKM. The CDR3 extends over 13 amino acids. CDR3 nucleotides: TGTGCCAGCACCCCGGACAGGGTGAGGGAGCAGTACTTC. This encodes CASTPDRVREQYF.

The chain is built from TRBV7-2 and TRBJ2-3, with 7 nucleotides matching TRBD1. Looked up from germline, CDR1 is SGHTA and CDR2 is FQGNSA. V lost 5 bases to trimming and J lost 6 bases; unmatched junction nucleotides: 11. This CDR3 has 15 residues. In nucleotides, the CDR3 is TGTGCCAGCAGCGCTAGTCCCGACAGGGCGGATACGCAGTATTTT. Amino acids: CASSASPDRADTQYF.

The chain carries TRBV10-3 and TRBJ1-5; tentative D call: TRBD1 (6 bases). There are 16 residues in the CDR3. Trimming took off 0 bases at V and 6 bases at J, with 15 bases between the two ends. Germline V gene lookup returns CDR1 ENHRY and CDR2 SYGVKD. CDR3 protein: CAISESTRGGTQPQHF. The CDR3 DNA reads TGTGCCATCAGTGAGTCGACAAGGGGGGGAACTCAGCCCCAGCATTTT.

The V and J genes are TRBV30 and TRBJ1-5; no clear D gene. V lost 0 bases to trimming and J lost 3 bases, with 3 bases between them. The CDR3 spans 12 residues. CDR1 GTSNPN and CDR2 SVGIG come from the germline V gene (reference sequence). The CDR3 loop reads CAWSVVNQPQHF. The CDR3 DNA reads TGTGCCTGGAGTGTCGTCAATCAGCCCCAGCATTTT.

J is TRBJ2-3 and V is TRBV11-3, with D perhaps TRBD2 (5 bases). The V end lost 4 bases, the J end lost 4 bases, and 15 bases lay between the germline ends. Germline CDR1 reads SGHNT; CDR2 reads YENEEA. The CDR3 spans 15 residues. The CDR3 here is CASSSTGGSADTQYF. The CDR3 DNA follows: TGTGCCAGCAGCTCTACTGGAGGTTCAGCAGATACGCAGTATTTT.

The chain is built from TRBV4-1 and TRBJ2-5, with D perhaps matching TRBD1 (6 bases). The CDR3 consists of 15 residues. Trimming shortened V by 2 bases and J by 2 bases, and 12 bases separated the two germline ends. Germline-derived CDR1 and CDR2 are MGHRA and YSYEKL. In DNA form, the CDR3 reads TGCGCCAGCAGCCAATCCGACAGGCTACAAGAGACCCAGTACTTC. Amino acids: CASSQSDRLQETQYF.

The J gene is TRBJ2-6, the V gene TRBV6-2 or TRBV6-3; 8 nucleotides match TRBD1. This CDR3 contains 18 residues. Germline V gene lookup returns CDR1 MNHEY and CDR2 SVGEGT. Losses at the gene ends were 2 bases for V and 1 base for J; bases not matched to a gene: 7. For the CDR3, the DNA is TGTGCCAGCAGTTACGCGGGACAGGTTTCATCTGGGGCCAACGTCCTGACTTTC. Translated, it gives CASSYAGQVSSGANVLTF.

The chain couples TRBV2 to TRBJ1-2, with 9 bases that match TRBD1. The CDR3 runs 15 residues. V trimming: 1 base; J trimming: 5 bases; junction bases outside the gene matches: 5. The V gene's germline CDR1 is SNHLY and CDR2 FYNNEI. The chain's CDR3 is CASSEGGTGRYGYTF. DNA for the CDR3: TGTGCCAGCAGTGAAGGTGGGACAGGGCGGTATGGCTACACCTTC.

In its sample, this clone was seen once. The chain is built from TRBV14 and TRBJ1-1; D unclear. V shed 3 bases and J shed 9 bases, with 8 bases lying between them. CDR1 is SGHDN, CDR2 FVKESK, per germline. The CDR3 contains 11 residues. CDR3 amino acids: CASSHASKAFF. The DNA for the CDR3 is TGTGCCAGCAGCCACGCTTCAAAAGCTTTCTTT.

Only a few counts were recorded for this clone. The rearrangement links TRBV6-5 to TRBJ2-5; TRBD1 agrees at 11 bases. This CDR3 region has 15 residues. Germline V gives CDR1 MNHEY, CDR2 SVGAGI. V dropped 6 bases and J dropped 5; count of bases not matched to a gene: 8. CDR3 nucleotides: TGTGCCAGCAGGACGGACAGGGGGCGGTTGGAGACCCAGTACTTC. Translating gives CASRTDRGRLETQYF.

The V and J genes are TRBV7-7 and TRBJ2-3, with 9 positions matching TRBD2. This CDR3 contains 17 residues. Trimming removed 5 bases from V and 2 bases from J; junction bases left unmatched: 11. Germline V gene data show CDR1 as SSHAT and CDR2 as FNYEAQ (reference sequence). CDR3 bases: TGTGCCAGCAGCCCCAATCCGGGCGGGAGGGACACAGATACGCAGTATTTT. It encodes CASSPNPGGRDTDTQYF.

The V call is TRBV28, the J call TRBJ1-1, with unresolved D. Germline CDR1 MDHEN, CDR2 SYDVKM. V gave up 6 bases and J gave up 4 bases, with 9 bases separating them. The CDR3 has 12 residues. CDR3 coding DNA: TGTGCCAGCAGATGGGGTTCCACTGAAGCTTTCTTT. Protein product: CASRWGSTEAFF.